The clone carrying this T cell receptor beta chain was counted a few times. Its antigen is unidentified. These data belong to a study of response to subunit inactivated influenza vaccine. The V gene's germline CDR1 is MGHDK and CDR2 SYGVNS. This CDR3 has 16 residues. V dropped 5 bases and J dropped 2; count of bases not matched to a gene: 11. Study-wide results and limits: Authors suggested seasonal influenza vaccinations each recruit few new T cells.

In TCRdb, the RT-PCR reads were re-called with MiXCR into one record per CDR3 protein. The top ten hold around 33% of the sample, which has 150,000 or so distinct CDR3 sequences, approximately 11% seen once. This clonotype originated in a man aged 45-69 years who received an inactivated influenza vaccine. The sequencing here drew on CD8+ T cells sorted from PBMCs, taken less than 30 months after vaccination. This chain uses TRBV25-1 with TRBJ2-5; 7 nucleotides agree with TRBD2. CDR3 sequence reads: CASSPLGGASQETQYF. Written as DNA, the CDR3 is TGTGCCAGCAGTCCCCTGGGAGGGGCTTCTCAAGAGACCCAGTACTTC.